The 15 T cell receptor beta chains given below trace back to one sample, sequenced in a study of cytomegalovirus exposure and HLA in healthy donors. Use of 60 Vbeta and 13 Jbeta primers characterized the PCR. The table came from immunoSEQ multiplex PCR; TCRdb's copy has only in-frame clones and leaves some out. The table includes some 150,000 clones, roughly 72% detected once. The source material was PBMCs. These receptors originate from a woman in her thirties in good health and CMV-seropositive.

This CDR3 is CAWSDRSMNTEAFF. In DNA, the CDR3 is TGTGCCTGGAGTGACAGGAGCATGAACACTGAAGCTTTCTTT. The chain links TRBV30 to TRBJ1-1; perhaps TRBD1 as D (5 bases). CDR1 and CDR2 from the germline V gene are GTSNPN and SVGIG (reference sequence). The CDR3 is 14 amino acids. Trimming removed 1 base at V and 0 bases at J, with 9 bases between.

The CDR3 DNA sequence: TGTGCCATCAGTGACTCCGGGACTAGCAGGACCTACGAGCAGTACTTC. It codes for CAISDSGTSRTYEQYF. The chain uses TRBV10-3 and TRBJ2-7, with 9 bases lining up with TRBD2. The V segment lost 3 bases and the J segment 2 bases; nucleotides outside the gene matches: 8. This CDR3 spans 16 amino acids. From germline, CDR1 is ENHRY and CDR2 SYGVKD.

V is TRBV6-1 and J is TRBJ1-1, with D possibly being TRBD1 (5 bases). Trimming removed 8 bases at V and 0 bases at J, with 16 bases between. CDR1 and CDR2 (germline): MNHNS, SASEGT. The CDR3 loop spans 15 amino acids. The CDR3 sequence is CASVKEGLLNTEAFF. As DNA, the CDR3 is TGTGCCAGCGTGAAAGAGGGACTTCTGAACACTGAAGCTTTCTTT.

V usage is TRBV4-3 and J usage is TRBJ2-3, with D possibly TRBD2 on 7 matching bases. Trimming cost V 0 bases and J 0 bases, with 13 bases left between them. This CDR3 region has 17 residues. CDR1 LGHNA and CDR2 YSLEER come from the germline V gene. The CDR3 sequence is CASSQDFRGASTDTQYF. The DNA for the CDR3 is TGCGCCAGCAGCCAAGATTTTCGGGGGGCCAGCACAGATACGCAGTATTTT.

The rearrangement joins TRBV7-8 to TRBJ2-5; 10 bases align to TRBD2. V dropped 5 bases and J dropped 0; count of bases not matched to a gene: 6. CDR1 SGHVS and CDR2 FQNEAQ come from the germline V gene. The CDR3 covers 16 residues. DNA for the CDR3: TGTGCCAGCAGCCCCCCAGGACTAGCGGACCAAGAGACCCAGTACTTC. This translates into CASSPPGLADQETQYF. The full variable domain, completed using reference TRBV7-8 and TRBJ2-5, is GAGVSQSPRYKVAKRGQDVALRCDPISGHVSLFWYQQALGQGPEFLTYFQNEAQLDKSGLPSDRFFAERPEGSVSTLKIQRTQQEDSAVYLCASSPPGLADQETQYFGPGTRLLVL.

The J gene is TRBJ2-2, the V gene TRBV2, with unresolved D. Germline CDR1 and CDR2: SNHLY and FYNNEI. Trimming left V 4 bases short and J 9 bases short, with 12 bases between. The CDR3 extends over 13 amino acids. The CDR3 nucleotides read TGTGCCAGCAGTGCTGGGCACCAGCGGGAGCTGTTTTTT. It codes for CASSAGHQRELFF. The whole variable domain, remainder taken from reference TRBV2 and TRBJ2-2, is EPEVTQTPSHQVTQMGQEVILRCVPISNHLYFYWYRQILGQKVEFLVSFYNNEISEKSEIFDDQFSVERPDGSNFTLKIRSTKLEDSAMYFCASSAGHQRELFFGEGSRLTVL.

This sequence joins TRBV19 and TRBJ2-4, with D tentatively TRBD1 (5 bases). Germline V gene data show CDR1 as LNHDA and CDR2 as SQIVND (reference sequence). The CDR3 loop spans 17 amino acids. Deletions cut 1 base from V and 2 bases from J, with 15 bases between. The CDR3 DNA is TGTGCCAGTAGTATAGGGGCAGGGTTACCAACCAAAAACATTCAGTACTTC. Translating it yields CASSIGAGLPTKNIQYF.

This clone was seen more than once but under ten times. The rearrangement uses TRBV5-1 and TRBJ1-1; D remains unclear. V lost 1 base and J lost 0, with 13 bases in between. This CDR3 is built from 16 residues. Germline V gene lookup returns CDR1 SGHRS and CDR2 YFSETQ. In DNA, the CDR3 is TGCGCCAGCAGCTTGCTGTCTGCAGGATTGAACACTGAAGCTTTCTTT. Protein sequence: CASSLLSAGLNTEAFF.

The chain uses TRBV19 and TRBJ1-1; 7 bases are shared with TRBD1. The J segment lost 4 bases and the V segment lost 5 bases, leaving 4 bases of the junction unmatched. This CDR3 region has 13 residues. Per germline, CDR1 LNHDA and CDR2 SQIVND (reference sequence). The CDR3 bases are TGTGCCAGTAGTCCACAGGGGTTCACTGAAGCTTTCTTT. Amino acid sequence: CASSPQGFTEAFF.

The gene calls are TRBV5-4 and TRBJ2-2; TRBD1 agrees at 9 bases. Germline CDR1 and CDR2: SGHNT and YYREEE (reference sequence). Trimming at V came to 2 bases and at J to 7 bases, leaving 12 bases not matched to a gene. The CDR3 has 17 amino acids. The CDR3 region has the DNA TGTGCCAGCAGCTTAAAAGGGACAGGGATGCGGGGCGGGGAGCTGTTTTTT. This sequence encodes CASSLKGTGMRGGELFF. Filled out from reference TRBV5-4 and TRBJ2-2, the complete variable domain reads ETGVTQSPTHLIKTRGQQVTLRCSSQSGHNTVSWYQQALGQGPQFIFQYYREEENGRGNFPPRFSGLQFPNYSSELNVNALELDDSALYLCASSLKGTGMRGGELFFGEGSRLTVL.

The CDR3 DNA is TGTGCCAGTCCGAAAGACTCTCGGAACACCGGGGAGCTGTTTTTT. This translates into CASPKDSRNTGELFF. The chain has TRBV6-4 and TRBJ2-2; D remains unclear. The germline CDR1 and CDR2 sequences are MRHNA and SNTAGT. CDR3 size: 15 residues. V shed 9 bases and J shed 1 base, with 15 bases lying between them.

This sequence joins TRBV5-1 and TRBJ1-2, with TRBD1 matching 9 bases. The CDR3 has 14 residues. The V gene end was trimmed by 4 bases and the J gene end by 4 bases; junction bases not matched to a gene: 5. Per germline, CDR1 SGHRS and CDR2 YFSETQ. As DNA, the CDR3 is TGCGCCAGCAGCAGGGGACAGGGAGGCTATGGCTACACCTTC. Translated: CASSRGQGGYGYTF.

The CDR3 sequence: CATSTSDRGLTYEQYF. The CDR3 DNA sequence: TGTGCCACCAGCACCTCGGACAGGGGCTTAACCTACGAGCAGTACTTC. V is TRBV15 and J is TRBJ2-7; TRBD1 matches at 9 bases. The CDR3 totals 16 residues. V was pared by 4 bases and J by 2 bases, with 9 bases of the junction left unmatched. CDR1 is LNHNV, CDR2 YYDKDF, per germline (reference sequence).

The chain employs TRBV7-2 and TRBJ2-7; D not resolved. From germline, CDR1 is SGHTA and CDR2 FQGNSA. The CDR3 extends over 15 amino acids. Between the trimmed V and J ends, which lost 5 bases and 3 bases, there was a span of 17 bases. The CDR3 sequence is CASSPPGRPRYEQYF. In DNA form, the CDR3 reads TGTGCCAGCAGCCCCCCGGGTCGGCCCCGCTACGAGCAGTACTTC.

The J gene is TRBJ2-7, the V gene TRBV5-6; 7 nucleotides agree with TRBD1. Germline V CDR1 and CDR2: SGHDT, YYEEEE. The CDR3 length is 12 residues. J was trimmed by 4 bases and V by 4 bases; bases with no gene match: 2. For the CDR3, the DNA is TGTGCCAGCAGCCAGACAGGGTACGAGCAGTACTTC. It codes for CASSQTGYEQYF.